Sequencing of this T cell receptor beta chain was carried out in a study of human T cells and chemical hapten exposure. Study-level background: After 6 days, upper back 0.01% DPC patch tests were scored. Among samples, TCR yields varied mainly because of small differences in pooled library volume. Findings and limits, study-wide: All donors were alopecia patients, so their immunity may differ from that of healthy people.

The study used a library that attached unique molecular identifiers to individual cDNA molecules. TCRdb processed the RACE reads anew with MiXCR; each CDR3 protein has one entry. Among 370,000 or so distinct CDR3 sequences, 4.8% were seen once, and the ten largest hold approximately 2.3%. After removal of 5 bases from V and 4 bases from J, the junction contained 2 bases not matched to a gene. The CDR3 spans 12 residues. Looked up from germline, CDR1 is SQVTM and CDR2 is ANQGSEA. With regard to this clonotype: Its antigen is still unknown.

Described time point: patch test 1, 2 weeks after DPC sensitization. Specified treatment: therapeutic diphenylcyclopropenone sensitization with weekly scalp DPC. The clonotype was recovered from a woman between 50 and 59 years old with alopecia areata. Some clones in this sample may be carry-over from other donors' samples. V gene TRBV29-1 combines with J gene TRBJ2-1; 7 positions match TRBD1. Material: whole blood, obtained in connection with sensitization to the hapten diphenylcyclopropenone (DPC). CDR3 amino acids: CSVRGQYNEQFF. CDR3 sequence (DNA): TGCAGCGTTAGGGGACAGTACAATGAGCAGTTCTTC.